The 9 T cell receptor beta chains listed next were all sequenced from one sample in a study of radiation and T cells in renal cell carcinoma. Time point defined: blood 4 weeks post-SBRT, at nephrectomy. The treatment: 15 Gy SBRT to primary tumor, nephrectomy 4 weeks later. Profiled with immunoSEQ multiplex PCR; TCRdb holds only in-frame clones, not every one. Of around 170,000 clones in the sample, about 87% were seen once. Sequences were derived from blood, sampled from a patient whose treatment included radiotherapy and nephrectomy. The receptors shown here come from a woman aged 45 to 65 with renal cell carcinoma.

The rearrangement links TRBV7-2 to TRBJ2-5; no reliable D call. Germline-derived CDR1 and CDR2 are SGHTA and FQGNSA. The CDR3 is 12 residues long. V lost 5 bases to trimming and J lost 4 bases, with 8 bases between them. The CDR3 region has the DNA TGTGCCAGCAGCCCAACGGCAGAGACCCAGTACTTC. It specifies CASSPTAETQYF. Using reference TRBV7-2 and TRBJ2-5 for the parts outside the CDR3, the full variable domain is GAGVSQSPSNKVTEKGKDVELRCDPISGHTALYWYRQSLGQGLEFLIYFQGNSAPDKSGLPSDRFSAERTGGSVSTLTIQRTQQEDSAVYLCASSPTAETQYFGPGTRLLVL.

The chain combines TRBV7-2 with TRBJ1-1; a possible D gene is TRBD1 (6 bases). V lost 8 bases and J 1 base, leaving 14 bases between the germline ends. There are 14 residues in the CDR3. Germline-derived CDR1 and CDR2 are SGHTA and FQGNSA. CDR3 sequence reads: CASARGQANTEAFF. The CDR3 DNA sequence: TGTGCCAGCGCACGGGGACAAGCGAACACTGAAGCTTTCTTT.

The rearrangement uses TRBV2 and TRBJ2-7; 7 bases line up with TRBD1. CDR3 size: 14 residues. Trimming took 1 base from V and 3 from J; bases not matched to a gene: 3. Per germline, CDR1 SNHLY and CDR2 FYNNEI. CDR3 residues: CASSEESGGYEQYF. DNA for the CDR3: TGTGCCAGCAGTGAAGAATCAGGGGGCTACGAGCAGTACTTC.

The gene calls are TRBV7-9 and TRBJ1-2; 7 bases are shared with TRBD1. This CDR3 comprises 15 residues. CDR1 SEHNR and CDR2 FQNEAQ come from the germline V gene (reference sequence). The V gene end was trimmed by 5 bases and the J gene end by 0 bases; junction bases not matched to a gene: 6. The CDR3 spells CASSTRGTANYGYTF. CDR3 DNA: TGTGCCAGCAGCACCAGGGGGACAGCTAACTATGGCTACACCTTC.

The chain recombines TRBV30 with TRBJ1-5; 7 nucleotides match TRBD1. This CDR3 is 16 amino acids long. Germline V gives CDR1 GTSNPN, CDR2 SVGIG (reference sequence). The trim removed 0 bases at V and 3 bases at J, leaving 8 bases unmatched. This CDR3 reads CAWSVGTDFYNQPQHF. The DNA of the CDR3 is TGTGCCTGGAGTGTAGGGACAGACTTCTACAATCAGCCCCAGCATTTT.

This chain joins TRBV19 and TRBJ1-2, with D unclear. This CDR3 contains 15 residues. Germline V CDR1 and CDR2: LNHDA, SQIVND (reference sequence). V was pared by 6 bases and J by 3 bases, with 17 bases between. The CDR3 region is CASRRLGNRDYGYTF. The DNA of the CDR3 is TGTGCCAGTAGGAGGCTGGGGAATCGAGACTATGGCTACACCTTC.

This chain uses TRBV10-3 with TRBJ2-7; D not resolved. This CDR3 spans 15 amino acids. Trimming shortened V by 0 bases and J by 2 bases, and 11 bases separated the two germline ends. Germline V lookup: CDR1 ENHRY, CDR2 SYGVKD. The CDR3 nucleotides are TGTGCCATCAGTGAGTCGATGCCACCAGCCTACGAGCAGTACTTC. Translation gives CAISESMPPAYEQYF.

The J gene is TRBJ1-5, the V gene TRBV6-1; 7 bases are a match to TRBD1. V shed 4 bases, J shed 6 bases, and the junction held 9 bases outside the gene matches. This CDR3 has 15 residues. The germline gives CDR1 MNHNS, CDR2 SASEGT. The CDR3 protein is CASSATRQGSQPQHF. DNA for the CDR3: TGTGCCAGCAGTGCAACCAGACAGGGAAGTCAGCCCCAGCATTTT.

This clone is a singleton in its sample. This chain links TRBV10-3 with TRBJ1-2; D is uncertain. CDR1 and CDR2 from the germline V gene are ENHRY and SYGVKD. The V gene lost 0 bases and the J gene lost 8 bases, with 7 bases spanning the gap. The CDR3 contains 12 residues. CDR3 nucleotide sequence: TGTGCCATCAGTGAGTCTTATGAAGGCTACACCTTC. The encoded protein is CAISESYEGYTF.